This TCR beta chain was recovered during a study of cytomegalovirus exposure and HLA in healthy donors (dated by TCRdb to the late 2010s). In terms of the full investigation: An earlier analysis of under 600 of the donors reported about 290 Gb of sequence data and roughly 110 million unique TCR beta sequences from 150 million to 200 million T cells. An early release that covered 640 HLA-typed donors contained approximately 300 gigabases of sequencing data and some 87 million unique TCR sequences. Among the roughly 400 genotyped donors, around 81% belonged to the genetic ancestry cluster associated with self-reported Caucasian donors. The study was designed to test whether signatures of past pathogen exposure could be identified by cataloging public T cell receptors. The T cell repertoires of some 700 subjects were profiled by immunosequencing and related to cytomegalovirus serostatus. Besides the first cohort of roughly 700 subjects, a separate validation cohort made up of around 120 different subjects was used. To predict cytomegalovirus infection status, the study brought together high-throughput TCR immunosequencing, statistical association of individual TCRs with disease status, and machine learning. To study patterns of TCR occurrence, a later analysis re-analyzed previously published TCR beta repertoires from 500 to 850 donors and added high-resolution HLA genotyping. In the later analysis, no new phenotypic data were used to find candidate immune exposures; instead, reliance was placed on TCR beta sequences and their occurrence across donors. In an earlier analysis of around 540 of the donors, high-throughput TCR beta sequencing was used to judge whether each TCR beta V gene segment behaved as functional or pseudogenic. Donor age, sex, ethnicity and CMV serostatus were compiled alongside the repertoire data. A later genetic analysis used genome-wide SNP genotypes for about 65% of the 666 donors, treating that subset as a discovery cohort. Every repertoire in the discovery cohort had been generated on one and the same sequencing platform. Both class I and class II loci were covered by HLA typing, at four-digit resolution. The number of typed donors differed by locus: about 629-640 for A, B, C, DRB1 and DQB1; approximately 520 for DQA1; 606 for DPA1; and roughly 450 for DPB1. A few DR-DQ haplotypes were treated as single units for association and clustering because of strong linkage in the cohort. Among around 400 genotyped donors of the cohort, an average of approximately 240,000 unique TCR beta nucleotide sequences were sequenced per donor, roughly a sixth of them non-productive.

The cohort comprised under 700 healthy bone marrow donors. At the time of sampling, all cohort members were nominally healthy, though unrecorded immune exposures were likely present. The donor tested CMV seronegative, placing the donor among the 350 or so seronegative members of the cohort. Each donor provided a peripheral blood sample, and peripheral blood mononuclear cells were used for TCR beta sequencing. The Qiagen DNeasy Blood Extraction Kit was used to extract genomic DNA from the blood cell samples. Trimming leaves V shorter by 4 bases and J shorter by 4 bases, with the junction holding 8 bases beyond the gene matches. CDR1 and CDR2 (LGHNA, YNFKEQ) derive from the germline V gene. Its CDR3 holds 16 amino acids, cysteine through phenylalanine. The entry retains the CDR3 DNA only, 48 bases that are in frame from base 1. Libraries were prepared through the immunoSEQ multiplex PCR assay. For the multiplex PCR, a mixture combining 60 forward primers for TCR Vbeta segments and 13 reverse primers for TCR Jbeta segments was used. Amplification of the CDR3 region of rearranged TCR beta genes was performed with a multiplex PCR assay on genomic DNA. The Illumina HiSeq System was used to sequence the amplified TCR beta libraries as 87-base-pair reads. On the authors' methods: In a later analysis, tens of millions of unique TCR beta chains were counted across the 500 to 850 repertoires, and approximately 9.9 million of these chains were shared by at least two donors. Raw reads were error-corrected and collapsed into unique sequences with a nearest-neighbor algorithm that merged closely related sequences to remove PCR and sequencing errors. To assign V, D and J gene segments, CDR3 sequences were aligned to IMGT reference sequences. For a sequence to be retained, a match of at least six nucleotides was required to both a V gene segment and a J gene segment. A rearrangement counted as productive if the CDR3 had no stop codons and remained in frame with V and J, and every other rearrangement counted as non-productive. Following IMGT convention, CDR3 was defined as the stretch from the second conserved V-encoded cysteine up to the conserved J-encoded phenylalanine. The earlier analysis of 450 to 750 of the donors excluded any sequence lacking an unambiguous match to a single V gene segment. An earlier analysis of approximately 590 of the donors classified V segments as functional when productive rearrangements were above 56.7% and as segregating when the standard deviation between donors was above 5%. To diagnose cytomegalovirus status from the catalog of TCR beta chain sequences, a statistical classification framework was built. In a later analysis, TCR nucleotide sequences were compared against IMGT/GENE-DB human TR gene sequences so that V and J genes could be assigned. Using the TCRdist pipeline, a later analysis assigned CDR3 sequences along with most-parsimonious VDJ recombination scenarios. In a later analysis, every TCR beta chain was defined by the combination of its CDR3 amino acid sequence and its V-gene family, and reads without a unique V-gene family were dropped. To address suspected cross-contamination and a sequencing artifact, a later analysis removed around 600 highly shared, low-generation-probability nucleotide sequences. For each public chain, a later analysis derived a clonal expansion index from normalized ranks of inferred template counts within each repertoire. A later analysis computed generation probabilities with a VDJ recombination model fitted to out-of-frame rearrangements, and checked the results against IGoR. In a later analysis, hypergeometric tests were used to score TCR-TCR, TCR-HLA and TCR-CMV co-occurrence, with a repertoire-size bias correction applied to TCR pairs. False discovery rates were estimated in a later analysis by permuting HLA or CMV assignments 20 times. A later analysis grouped co-occurring TCRs with DBSCAN, adding TCRdist sequence similarity when clustering within HLA-allele-positive subsets. Repertoires with fewer than 30,000 or more than 120,000 public chains, plus five repertoires with anomalous nucleotide sharing, were excluded from co-occurrence clustering. TCRdb's version of the immuneACCESS table is confined to in-frame rearrangements and falls short of the full clone set. An unresolved V gene accounts for under half of the shortfall where checked; the remainder is of unknown origin. V, J and clone size are taken as reported in that table, and D and trimming were inferred from the DNA itself. In all, the sample holds roughly 100,000 clones, and 75% of those were seen once. Of the sample, about 2.5% falls within the top ten clones.

This clone has more than one count but fewer than ten. It has no known antigen specificity. The sample holds no much larger clone one base away, and base qualities are not on file. Study-wide conclusions, independent of this receptor: Cytomegalovirus status was reported to be diagnosed by the classifier with high specificity and sensitivity in both the original and validation cohorts. The cohort was sequenced for TCR beta chains only, and without alpha or paired-chain data the features that could be detected were limited. Most TCR sequences were seen in very few donors, while some public TCRs were found in many individuals. Strong co-occurrence of HLA alleles, especially DR and DQ, made assigning TCR associations to individual alleles difficult. Sequencing depth was assumed to be roughly uniform across donors in the presence/absence analyses, though that assumption may not hold. In a later analysis, HLA-associated TCR beta chains showed more clonal expansion and lower generation probabilities than non-associated chains that were equally common. Immune exposure information for the cohort was limited to CMV serostatus. The earlier analysis of nearly 600 of the donors excluded 15 to 20 rarely observed V segments, including chromosome 9 orphons, because counts were too low. A later genetic analysis reported fewer N-insertions in productive TCRs among donors in an Asian-associated ancestry cluster than the approximately 670-donor mean. The sequencing pipeline was judged likely to have produced a cluster of highly shared sequence variants as a technical artifact. In an earlier analysis of several hundred of the donors, most TCR beta V segments were observed in productive rearrangements about 87% or about 30% of the time, broadly matching IMGT annotations. Because the 87-base-pair reads could not distinguish some IMGT-functional V segments, including TRBV6-2 and TRBV6-3, those segments were excluded. In a later analysis, most CMV-associated TCR beta chains were found to appear HLA-restricted, with HLA associations seemingly driven largely by CMV exposure. HLA typing was unavailable for some donors at each locus, so association tests used only the typed subset. Several of the top co-occurrence clusters appeared to be linked to parvovirus B19, influenza, CMV and Epstein-Barr virus, according to a later analysis. A further reported finding was that TCR beta sequences accurately predicted the HLA-A and HLA-B alleles for most subjects in the first cohort. A later analysis associated about 17,000 TCR beta sequences with specific HLA alleles at a false discovery rate of 0.05. A later genetic analysis associated a missense DCLRE1C variant with V-gene and J-gene trimming of TCR beta chains, and an independent cohort replicated the association. In the study, 150 to 200 TCR beta chains were listed as associated with cytomegalovirus. In vitro tests confirmed that a few of the cytomegalovirus-associated TCR beta chains recognize cytomegalovirus antigens. The authors suggested that the approach could potentially be generalized to other disease states and immunological phenotypes. Linkage disequilibrium might explain the correlated functional status among segregating V segments, but an unknown experimental factor could not be excluded. In a later analysis, the rate of TCR association differed among HLA loci, with DRB1 alleles having the most associated TCRs and HLA-C alleles having the fewest.

The sequenced sample consisted of PBMCs. The chain is encoded by TRBV4-2 joined to TRBJ2-3; the central 10 bases match TRBD2. This TCR was recovered from a man aged 40-49 years in good health and CMV-seronegative. The DNA is TGTGCCAGCAGCCCGAGCGGGGGGGGCTTTTCAGATACGCAGTATTTT. The translation is CASSPSGGGFSDTQYF.